These T cell receptor beta chains were read from a single sample in a study of cytomegalovirus exposure and HLA in healthy donors. Some clones are missing from TCRdb's copy, which holds only in-frame ones; the method was immunoSEQ multiplex PCR. The repertoire includes about 180,000 clones, just under 80% of them detected once, and 1.3% sits in the top ten. Sequencing was done on a sample of PBMCs. The receptors here all came from a man under 40 in good health and CMV-seronegative. CDR3s include the opening cysteine and the closing phenylalanine or tryptophan. Fields, in order: J gene, V gene, clone size, D gene, CDR3 protein, CDR3 DNA. The D gene is left open where the match is weak. Clone size is shown for a subset of rows, as once, few, many or a class of expanded clone.

j_call: TRBJ2-7
v_call: TRBV25-1
clone_size: -
d_call: -
cdr3_aa: CASSEFLGGSYEQYF
cdr3_nt: TGTGCCAGCAGTGAATTTTTGGGGGGATCCTACGAGCAGTACTTC

j_call: TRBJ2-7
v_call: TRBV6-5
clone_size: -
d_call: TRBD1
cdr3_aa: CASSYTGTGTYEQYF
cdr3_nt: TGTGCCAGCAGTTACACCGGGACAGGTACCTACGAGCAGTACTTC

j_call: TRBJ1-1
v_call: TRBV6-5
clone_size: -
d_call: -
cdr3_aa: CASEARNTEAFF
cdr3_nt: TGTGCCTCCGAGGCGCGGAACACTGAAGCTTTCTTT

j_call: TRBJ2-5
v_call: TRBV11-1
clone_size: -
d_call: -
cdr3_aa: CASTVVTEQETQYF
cdr3_nt: TGTGCCAGCACTGTGGTGACAGAACAAGAGACCCAGTACTTC

j_call: TRBJ2-3
v_call: TRBV7-8
clone_size: once
d_call: TRBD2
cdr3_aa: CASSLGGSGRVGSLRDTQYF
cdr3_nt: TGTGCCAGCAGCTTAGGTGGTAGCGGGAGGGTGGGGTCACTTCGAGATACGCAGTATTTT

j_call: TRBJ2-7
v_call: TRBV5-5
clone_size: -
d_call: -
cdr3_aa: CASSPAGLMASYEQYF
cdr3_nt: TGTGCCAGCAGCCCCGCGGGGTTAATGGCCTCCTACGAGCAGTACTTC

j_call: TRBJ2-7
v_call: TRBV7-9
clone_size: -
d_call: TRBD2
cdr3_aa: CASSKSSGRYYEQYF
cdr3_nt: TGTGCCAGCAGCAAATCTAGCGGGAGGTACTACGAGCAGTACTTC

j_call: TRBJ2-7
v_call: TRBV11-1
clone_size: -
d_call: TRBD1
cdr3_aa: CASTTDRGYEQYF
cdr3_nt: TGTGCCAGCACGACGGACAGGGGTTACGAGCAGTACTTC

j_call: TRBJ1-2
v_call: TRBV28
clone_size: -
d_call: -
cdr3_aa: CASSSRENYGYTF
cdr3_nt: TGTGCCAGCAGTTCGCGGGAGAACTATGGCTACACCTTC

j_call: TRBJ1-4
v_call: TRBV7-3
clone_size: -
d_call: TRBD1
cdr3_aa: CASSRTGLTNEKLFF
cdr3_nt: TGTGCCAGCAGCAGGACAGGGTTAACTAATGAAAAACTGTTTTTT

j_call: TRBJ2-7
v_call: TRBV18
clone_size: -
d_call: TRBD2
cdr3_aa: CASSPGLAAYEQYF
cdr3_nt: TGTGCCAGCTCACCGGGGCTAGCGGCCTACGAGCAGTACTTC

j_call: TRBJ2-7
v_call: TRBV30
clone_size: -
d_call: -
cdr3_aa: CAWRSPTVLEQYF
cdr3_nt: TGTGCCTGGAGGAGTCCAACCGTCCTGGAGCAGTACTTC

j_call: TRBJ1-1
v_call: TRBV27
clone_size: -
d_call: -
cdr3_aa: CASSLTENTEAFF
cdr3_nt: TGTGCCAGCAGCCTGACAGAGAACACTGAAGCTTTCTTT

j_call: TRBJ2-3
v_call: TRBV6-6
clone_size: -
d_call: TRBD1
cdr3_aa: CASSYSGTGTVTQYF
cdr3_nt: TGTGCCAGCAGTTACTCGGGGACAGGGACGGTTACGCAGTATTTT

j_call: TRBJ1-5
v_call: TRBV4-3
clone_size: few
d_call: TRBD1
cdr3_aa: CASSQGTGPRGQPQHF
cdr3_nt: TGCGCCAGCAGCCAAGGGACAGGCCCCCGGGGTCAGCCCCAGCATTTT

j_call: TRBJ2-7
v_call: TRBV2
clone_size: once
d_call: -
cdr3_aa: CASSDRDWGGEQYF
cdr3_nt: TGTGCCAGCAGTGACCGTGACTGGGGAGGCGAGCAGTACTTC

j_call: TRBJ2-5
v_call: TRBV5-1
clone_size: -
d_call: -
cdr3_aa: CASSPIGVPSETQYF
cdr3_nt: TGCGCCAGCAGCCCGATCGGGGTCCCATCCGAGACCCAGTACTTC

j_call: TRBJ1-2
v_call: TRBV7-6
clone_size: -
d_call: -
cdr3_aa: CASSPSTLLTLGYTF
cdr3_nt: TGTGCCAGCAGCCCCTCGACCTTACTGACTCTGGGCTACACCTTC

j_call: TRBJ2-7
v_call: TRBV7-2
clone_size: -
d_call: TRBD1
cdr3_aa: CASSSRGEGAGTYEQYF
cdr3_nt: TGTGCCAGCAGCTCTAGAGGAGAGGGGGCAGGGACCTACGAGCAGTACTTC

j_call: TRBJ2-3
v_call: TRBV7-3
clone_size: -
d_call: TRBD2
cdr3_aa: CASSPRTSGGPDTQYF
cdr3_nt: TGTGCCAGCAGCCCCCGGACTAGCGGGGGCCCAGATACGCAGTATTTT

j_call: TRBJ2-3
v_call: TRBV30
clone_size: -
d_call: -
cdr3_aa: CAWSYSRGAPVSTDTQYF
cdr3_nt: TGTGCCTGGAGTTATAGCCGGGGGGCTCCAGTTAGCACAGATACGCAGTATTTT